This TCR beta chain was recovered during a study of cytomegalovirus exposure and HLA in healthy donors. Notes on the study in general: In vitro checks showed that a few CMV-associated chains really do target CMV antigens. Associated with cytomegalovirus, according to the listing, were 150 to 200 TCR beta chains.

Trimming at V came to 2 bases and at J to 1 base, leaving 6 bases not matched to a gene. The CDR3 covers 16 residues. Germline values: CDR1 KGHSH, CDR2 LQKENI. The donors belonged to the approximately 120-subject validation cohort, separate from the approximately 700-subject first cohort. Clones were sequenced by immunoSEQ multiplex PCR, and TCRdb holds only the in-frame ones, with some missing. The sample shows roughly 70,000 clones, roughly 95% of them seen only once. Points on this clone: Its antigen is undetermined.

The V and J genes are TRBV18 and TRBJ2-5; 8 positions agree with TRBD1. What was sequenced was PBMCs. The receptor's source is a man younger than 30 in good health and CMV-seronegative. The CDR3 DNA reads as TGTGCCAGCTCACCAGCGGACAGGGTGGGCCAAGAGACCCAGTACTTC. Its translation: CASSPADRVGQETQYF.